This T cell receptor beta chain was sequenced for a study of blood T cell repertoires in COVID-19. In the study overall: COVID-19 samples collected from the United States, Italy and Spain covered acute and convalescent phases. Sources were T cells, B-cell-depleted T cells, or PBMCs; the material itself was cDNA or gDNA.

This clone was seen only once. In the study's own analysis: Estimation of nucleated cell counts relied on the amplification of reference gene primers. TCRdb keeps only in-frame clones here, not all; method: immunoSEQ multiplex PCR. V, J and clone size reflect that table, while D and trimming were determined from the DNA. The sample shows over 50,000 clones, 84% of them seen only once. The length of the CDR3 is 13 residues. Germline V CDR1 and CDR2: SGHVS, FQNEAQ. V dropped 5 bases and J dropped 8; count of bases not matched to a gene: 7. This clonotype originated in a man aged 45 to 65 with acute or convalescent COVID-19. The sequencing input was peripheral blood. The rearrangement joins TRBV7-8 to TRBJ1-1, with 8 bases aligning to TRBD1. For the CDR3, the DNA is TGTGCCAGCAGCCGCGACAGGGGTTTGGAAGCTTTCTTT. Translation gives CASSRDRGLEAFF.